Included here is one T cell receptor beta chain sequence, with context. Antigen: not known. Indicated time point: late/post reinfection, 12 to 24 weeks after detection. The sorted cells went straight to TCR sequencing with no prior in vitro expansion. Donors came from people who inject drugs enrolled in HEPCO, Canada. Total naive CD8 T cells were sorted as viable CD3+ CD8+ CD45RO- cells from two donors. This sample is drawn from a study of memory CD8 T cells in hepatitis C reinfection. Overall study findings and caveats: Conclusions on public clonotypes and secondary clearance were not definitive with five or six donors.

The protocol was immunoSEQ multiplex PCR, while the TCRdb copy is restricted to in-frame clones and leaves out a portion. The table includes thousands of clones, roughly 87% detected once. V was shortened by 3 bases and J by 5 bases, with 18 bases between the two germline ends. Germline V CDR1 and CDR2: SGHAT, FQNNGV. This CDR3 is 16 amino acids long. The gene calls are TRBV11-2 and TRBJ2-3, with a weak D call TRBD1 (6 bases). The specimen was naive CD8+ T cells sorted from blood. The clonotype was recovered from a man in his forties or fifties with hepatitis C virus infection. This chain's CDR3 is CASSLRQETKGDTQYF. CDR3 DNA sequence: TGTGCCAGCAGCTTGAGACAGGAAACAAAAGGAGATACGCAGTATTTT.